The 7 T cell receptor beta chains below all came from one sample that was sequenced in a study of blood T cell repertoires in COVID-19. Generated by immunoSEQ multiplex PCR, the TCRdb table keeps only in-frame clones and is missing some. The data hold about 25,000 clones, with roughly 91% observed a single time. The sequenced material came from peripheral blood. These receptors all stem from a man in his fifties with active COVID-19.

The chain uses TRBV11-2 and TRBJ1-6; TRBD1 aligns across 10 bases. After removal of 1 base from V and 6 bases from J, the junction contained 3 bases not matched to a gene. The CDR3 is 16 amino acids. Germline CDR1 reads SGHAT; CDR2 reads FQNNGV. The CDR3 loop reads CASSLGDRGANSPLHF. The CDR3 coding sequence is TGTGCCAGCAGCTTAGGGGACAGGGGAGCTAATTCACCCCTCCACTTT. The full variable domain, with the rest looked up from reference TRBV11-2 and TRBJ1-6, is EAGVAQSPRYKIIEKRQSVAFWCNPISGHATLYWYQQILGQGPKLLIQFQNNGVVDDSQLPKDRFSAERLKGVDSTLKIQPAKLEDSAVYLCASSLGDRGANSPLHFGNGTRLTVT.

The chain links TRBV4-1 to TRBJ2-4; weak D call: TRBD2 (5 bases). The CDR3 has 18 amino acids. The V end lost 1 base, the J end lost 2 bases, and 18 bases lay between the germline ends. Germline loops: CDR1 MGHRA, CDR2 YSYEKL. The CDR3 sequence is CASSQARARGITKNIQYF. The CDR3 DNA sequence: TGCGCCAGCAGCCAAGCCCGGGCTCGGGGAATAACCAAAAACATTCAGTACTTC.

CDR3 in amino acids: CASSGRTLAGGMKTQYF. The CDR3 DNA follows: TGTGCCAGCAGCGGAAGGACACTAGCGGGAGGCATGAAGACCCAGTACTTC. The chain links TRBV7-9 to TRBJ2-5; 12 bases map to TRBD2. Germline-derived CDR1 and CDR2 are SEHNR and FQNEAQ (reference sequence). With 5 bases clipped from V and 6 bases from J, the junction kept 13 bases outside the gene matches. This CDR3 is 17 amino acids long.

The genes are TRBV9 and TRBJ2-1; D is possibly TRBD2 (6 bases). The V end was cut by 0 bases, the J end by 5 bases, with 9 bases between. CDR1 and CDR2 (germline): SGDLS, YYNGEE. CDR3 length: 14 residues. As DNA, the CDR3 is TGTGCCAGCAGCGTAGGCGGGGACCACAATGAGCAGTTCTTC. Translated: CASSVGGDHNEQFF.

This clone was seen a few times. The rearrangement uses TRBV25-1 and TRBJ1-2; possibly TRBD1 for D (6 bases). The CDR3 length is 14 residues. The germline V and J ends were trimmed by 5 bases and 8 bases, with 18 bases remaining between them. Looked up from germline, CDR1 is MGHDK and CDR2 is SYGVNS. Here the CDR3 DNA reads TGTGCCAGCAGTTTGGACAGTCGGGGAGAGGGCTACACCTTC. Its protein is CASSLDSRGEGYTF.

There are a few counts of this clone. In DNA form, the CDR3 reads TGTGCGACCGGACGGGAGGCTAACTATGGCTACACCTTC. It specifies CATGREANYGYTF. The chain links TRBV6-5 to TRBJ1-2; no firm D call. Germline-derived CDR1 and CDR2 are MNHEY and SVGAGI. The CDR3 has 13 residues.

The chain employs TRBV10-3 and TRBJ1-4; possibly TRBD1 for D (5 bases). The length of the CDR3 is 13 residues. Germline CDR1 and CDR2: ENHRY and SYGVKD. V was trimmed by 8 bases and J by 8 bases, leaving 15 bases between them. This chain's CDR3 is CAISSGREEKLFF. The CDR3 DNA reads as TGTGCCATCTCCTCGGGGCGGGAGGAAAAACTGTTTTTT.